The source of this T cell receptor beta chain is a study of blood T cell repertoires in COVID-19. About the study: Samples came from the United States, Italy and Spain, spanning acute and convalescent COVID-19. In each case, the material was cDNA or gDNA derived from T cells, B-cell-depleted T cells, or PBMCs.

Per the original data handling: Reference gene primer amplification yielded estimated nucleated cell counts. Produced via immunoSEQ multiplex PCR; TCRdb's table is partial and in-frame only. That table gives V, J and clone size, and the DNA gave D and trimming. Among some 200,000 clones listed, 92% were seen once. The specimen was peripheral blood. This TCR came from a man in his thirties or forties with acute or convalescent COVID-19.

CDR3 amino acids: CASSPGLAGISYNEQFF. The CDR3 nucleotides are TGTGCCAGCAGCCCGGGACTAGCGGGTATTTCATACAATGAGCAGTTCTTC. The rearrangement uses TRBV7-8 and TRBJ2-1; 12 bases match TRBD2. The V and J ends lost 5 bases and 4 bases, in that order; junction bases with no gene match: 9. Germline V gene sequence: CDR1 SGHVS, CDR2 FQNEAQ. The CDR3 is 17 amino acids.